A selection of T cell receptor beta chains follows, all from one sample in a study of shared clonotypes between healthy human individuals. Libraries were prepared by immunoSEQ multiplex PCR; TCRdb keeps only in-frame clonotypes and omits some of them. The repertoire holds over 2 million clones, with about 90% as singletons. The sample consisted of naive CD4+ T cells from PBMCs. The origin of the receptors is a man younger than 30 in good health. Some clones in this sample may be carry-over from other donors' samples. CDR3s include the opening cysteine and the closing phenylalanine or tryptophan. The order of the fields is D gene, J gene, clone size, V gene, CDR3 protein, CDR3 DNA. The D gene is left open where the match is weak. For some rows the clone size is stated as once, few or many, or as a class when expanded; others skip it.

>TRBD1|TRBJ1-2|NA|TRBV5-5
CASSPRTGVPYGYTF
TGTGCCAGCAGCCCCAGGACAGGGGTTCCCTATGGCTACACCTTC
>TRBD2|TRBJ2-1|NA|TRBV7-6
CASSLGGLAHEQLF
TGTGCCAGCAGCTTAGGAGGACTAGCGCATGAGCAGCTCTTC
>NA|TRBJ2-7|NA|TRBV6-5
CASSYSSRYEQYF
TGTGCCAGCAGTTATAGCAGTCGCTACGAGCAGTACTTC
>NA|TRBJ1-2|NA|TRBV14
CASSQGGFSWYGYTF
TGTGCCAGCAGCCAAGGAGGATTTTCGTGGTACGGGTACACCTTC
>TRBD1|TRBJ1-4|NA|TRBV5-1
CASSQGQVDEKLFF
TGCGCCAGCAGCCAGGGACAGGTCGATGAAAAACTGTTTTTT
>NA|TRBJ1-2|NA|TRBV15
CATSREVRRTHPSSPYGYTF
TGTGCCACCAGCAGAGAAGTTAGAAGGACTCACCCGTCATCCCCCTATGGCTACACCTTC
>NA|TRBJ1-5|NA|TRBV4-1
CASSQRVGVQPQHF
TGCGCCAGCAGCCAGAGAGTGGGGGTTCAGCCCCAGCATTTT
>NA|TRBJ1-2|NA|TRBV28
CVAGQLYGYTF
TGTGTGGCAGGTCAACTATATGGCTACACCTTC
>TRBD1|TRBJ1-4|NA|TRBV2
CASSLYPRQGAGEKLFF
TGTGCCAGCAGTCTTTACCCTCGACAGGGGGCAGGCGAAAAACTGTTTTTT
>TRBD2|TRBJ2-1|NA|TRBV5-4
CASIIFRASGSINEQFF
TGTGCCAGCATCATATTTCGGGCTAGCGGGAGTATAAATGAGCAGTTCTTC
>NA|TRBJ1-1|NA|TRBV6-6
CASNPGPGGTFGAFF
TGTGCCAGCAACCCCGGCCCCGGGGGGACCTTCGGAGCTTTCTTT
>TRBD2|TRBJ2-7|NA|TRBV15
CATSRAGLAGVYEQYF
TGTGCCACCAGCAGGGCGGGACTAGCGGGAGTCTACGAGCAGTACTTC
>TRBD1|TRBJ1-2|NA|TRBV28
CASSWKGAGYGYTF
TGTGCCAGCAGTTGGAAGGGGGCGGGCTATGGCTACACCTTC
>NA|TRBJ2-5|NA|TRBV28
CASSLGGAYETQYF
TGTGCCAGCAGTTTAGGGGGGGCATATGAGACCCAGTACTTC
>NA|TRBJ2-7|NA|TRBV30
CAWSLYYEQYF
TGTGCCTGGAGTTTATACTACGAGCAGTACTTC
>NA|TRBJ2-5|NA|TRBV27
CASTPGGARKETQYF
TGTGCCAGCACTCCCGGGGGAGCAAGGAAAGAGACCCAGTACTTC
>NA|TRBJ1-4|few|TRBV29-1
CSVEGTGNEKLFF
TGCAGCGTTGAGGGGACCGGTAATGAAAAACTGTTTTTT
>NA|TRBJ2-7|NA|TRBV27
CASSLKSGWPYEQYF
TGTGCCAGCAGTTTAAAGTCAGGTTGGCCCTACGAGCAGTACTTC
>TRBD1|TRBJ2-7|once|TRBV5-1
CASSSATTGVGYEQYF
TGCGCCAGCAGCTCCGCCACGACAGGGGTCGGCTACGAGCAGTACTTC
>NA|TRBJ1-5|few|TRBV5-1
CASSPTGPNQPQHF
TGCGCCAGCAGCCCAACAGGGCCCAATCAGCCCCAGCATTTT
>NA|TRBJ2-3|NA|TRBV5-1
CASSRLAESLTDTQYF
TGCGCCAGCAGCCGCTTAGCGGAGAGCCTCACAGATACGCAGTATTTT
>NA|TRBJ2-1|NA|TRBV11-2
CASSTGLEPYNEQFF
TGTGCCAGCAGCACGGGACTGGAGCCCTACAATGAGCAGTTCTTC
>TRBD2|TRBJ2-3|NA|TRBV5-1
CASSKGLAELADTQYF
TGCGCCAGCAGTAAAGGACTAGCTGAGTTGGCAGATACGCAGTATTTT
>TRBD1|TRBJ1-1|NA|TRBV25-1
CASSGRTGGDTEAFF
TGTGCCAGCAGTGGGAGGACAGGGGGGGACACTGAAGCTTTCTTT
>NA|TRBJ1-1|NA|TRBV5-6
CASSILTGYTEAFF
TGTGCCAGCAGCATCCTGACAGGCTACACTGAAGCTTTCTTT
>NA|TRBJ2-7|once|TRBV10-2
CASSEMKTQPYEQYF
TGCGCCAGCAGTGAGATGAAGACCCAACCCTACGAGCAGTACTTC
>TRBD1|TRBJ1-2|once|TRBV11-2
CASRPGQMGNGYTF
TGTGCCAGCAGACCGGGACAGATGGGAAACGGCTACACCTTC
>TRBD2|TRBJ2-7|NA|TRBV2
CASCTGGTIYEQYF
TGTGCCAGCTGCACGGGAGGGACTATTTACGAGCAGTACTTC
>TRBD2|TRBJ2-2|NA|TRBV7-9
CASSSRREGSGELFF
TGTGCCAGCAGCTCCCGGAGGGAGGGCTCCGGGGAGCTGTTTTTT
>TRBD2|TRBJ2-1|NA|TRBV19
CASSPTGLAGLNEQFF
TGTGCCAGTAGTCCAACAGGACTAGCGGGACTCAATGAGCAGTTCTTC
>NA|TRBJ2-1|NA|TRBV7-2
CASSSRTSSSYNEQFF
TGTGCCAGCAGCTCCAGGACGTCGAGCTCCTACAATGAGCAGTTCTTC
>NA|TRBJ2-1|NA|TRBV5-1
CASSFLGAGTNEQFF
TGCGCCAGCAGCTTTCTAGGGGCCGGCACGAATGAGCAGTTCTTC
>NA|TRBJ1-5|NA|TRBV7-3
CASSDDLIQPQHF
TGTGCCAGCAGCGACGATTTAATTCAGCCCCAGCATTTT
>NA|TRBJ2-7|NA|TRBV4-1
CASSPWPGRRDYEQYF
TGCGCCAGCAGCCCATGGCCGGGACGGAGAGACTACGAGCAGTACTTC
>TRBD2|TRBJ2-5|NA|TRBV19
CASRIGLAGEETQYF
TGTGCCAGTAGGATAGGACTAGCGGGGGAAGAGACCCAGTACTTC
>NA|TRBJ2-1|NA|TRBV10-2
CASSESYNEQFF
TGCGCCAGCAGTGAGTCCTACAATGAGCAGTTCTTC
>NA|TRBJ2-6|NA|TRBV25-1
CASSARRSGANVLTF
TGTGCCAGCAGTGCCCGGCGGTCCGGGGCCAACGTCCTGACTTTC
>NA|TRBJ1-1|few|TRBV11-2
CASSPRANTEAFF
TGTGCCAGCAGCCCAAGGGCTAACACTGAAGCTTTCTTT
>NA|TRBJ2-7|NA|TRBV21-1
CASRGSENSSYEQYF
TGTGCCAGCAGAGGGTCGGAGAACAGCTCCTACGAGCAGTACTTC
>NA|TRBJ1-2|NA|TRBV28
CASRIQGAAGGYTF
TGTGCCAGCAGAATCCAAGGGGCCGCAGGCGGCTACACCTTC
>TRBD1|TRBJ1-4|NA|TRBV15
CATSNTGGRYEKLFF
TGTGCCACCAGCAATACAGGGGGCAGATATGAAAAACTGTTTTTT
>TRBD1|TRBJ2-7|once|TRBV19
CASRGQGAYEQYF
TGTGCCAGCCGGGGACAGGGGGCCTACGAGCAGTACTTC
>TRBD2|TRBJ2-5|NA|TRBV6-5
CASSYSSGRGQETQYF
TGTGCCAGCAGTTACTCGAGCGGGCGGGGGCAAGAGACCCAGTACTTC
>NA|TRBJ2-7|NA|TRBV21-1
CASSNGSLWGRSDEQYF
TGTGCCAGCAGCAATGGGTCATTGTGGGGGCGCTCCGACGAGCAGTACTTC
>NA|TRBJ2-5|NA|TRBV5-1
CASSSLAGETQYF
TGCGCCAGCAGCTCCCTTGCGGGGGAGACCCAGTACTTC
>NA|TRBJ2-7|NA|TRBV5-1
CASSADRSSYEQYF
TGCGCCAGCAGCGCGGACCGCTCCTCGTACGAGCAGTACTTC